This T cell receptor beta chain is drawn from a study of blood T cell repertoires in COVID-19. Only in-frame clones appear in the TCRdb table, and some are missing; sequencing was by immunoSEQ multiplex PCR. Among about 77,000 clones listed, 90% were seen once. This clone was counted once. This clonotype was sampled from a woman at least 80 years old with active or convalescent COVID-19. What was sequenced was peripheral blood.

The CDR3 spells CASSVDFPNQPQHF. Written as DNA, the CDR3 is TGCGCCAGCAGTGTGGACTTCCCGAATCAGCCCCAGCATTTT. This chain uses TRBV10-1 with TRBJ1-5; D uncertain. V was clipped by 4 bases and J by 4 bases, with 11 bases between them. From germline, CDR1 is WNHNN and CDR2 SYGVQD (reference sequence). The CDR3 is 14 amino acids.